This T cell receptor beta chain was retrieved from a study of cytomegalovirus exposure and HLA in healthy donors. Study conclusions and caveats: TCR beta sequences reportedly predicted most subjects' HLA-A and HLA-B alleles accurately.

This CDR3 region has 16 residues. Unmatched junction bases numbered 8, after V lost 5 bases and J lost 6 bases. Per germline, CDR1 SGHTA and CDR2 FQGNSA. As for this clone: Its antigen is unknown.

It was with 60 Vbeta and 13 Jbeta primers that the PCR ran. Authors' methods: As a later analysis found, there were 82 million or so unique TCR beta chains, of which some 9.9 million were shared. The method was immunoSEQ multiplex PCR; TCRdb's version includes in-frame clones alone and lacks a portion of them. From that table come the V and J calls and clone size; the DNA was used to work out D and trimming. The sample contains about 120,000 clones, approximately 74% of which appear only once. Sequenced input: PBMCs. This receptor was obtained from a man between 40 and 49 years old in good health and CMV-seropositive. This chain connects TRBV7-2 to TRBJ2-4, with 12 bases identical to TRBD2. This CDR3 reads CASSGLAGGRRNIQYF. CDR3 sequence (DNA): TGTGCCAGCAGCGGGCTAGCGGGGGGGCGGAGAAACATTCAGTACTTC.